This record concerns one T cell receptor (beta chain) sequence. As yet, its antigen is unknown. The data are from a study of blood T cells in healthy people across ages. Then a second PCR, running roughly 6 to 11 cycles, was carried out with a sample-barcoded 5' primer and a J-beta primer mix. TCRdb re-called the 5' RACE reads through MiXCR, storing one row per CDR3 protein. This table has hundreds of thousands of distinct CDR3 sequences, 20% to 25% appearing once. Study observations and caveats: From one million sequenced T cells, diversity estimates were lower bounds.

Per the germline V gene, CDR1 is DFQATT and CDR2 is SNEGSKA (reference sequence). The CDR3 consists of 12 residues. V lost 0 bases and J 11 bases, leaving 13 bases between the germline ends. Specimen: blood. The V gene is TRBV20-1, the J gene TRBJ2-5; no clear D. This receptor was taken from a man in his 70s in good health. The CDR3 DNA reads TGCAGTGCTAGAGACCCAATGCTGGGGCAGTACTTC. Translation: CSARDPMLGQYF.